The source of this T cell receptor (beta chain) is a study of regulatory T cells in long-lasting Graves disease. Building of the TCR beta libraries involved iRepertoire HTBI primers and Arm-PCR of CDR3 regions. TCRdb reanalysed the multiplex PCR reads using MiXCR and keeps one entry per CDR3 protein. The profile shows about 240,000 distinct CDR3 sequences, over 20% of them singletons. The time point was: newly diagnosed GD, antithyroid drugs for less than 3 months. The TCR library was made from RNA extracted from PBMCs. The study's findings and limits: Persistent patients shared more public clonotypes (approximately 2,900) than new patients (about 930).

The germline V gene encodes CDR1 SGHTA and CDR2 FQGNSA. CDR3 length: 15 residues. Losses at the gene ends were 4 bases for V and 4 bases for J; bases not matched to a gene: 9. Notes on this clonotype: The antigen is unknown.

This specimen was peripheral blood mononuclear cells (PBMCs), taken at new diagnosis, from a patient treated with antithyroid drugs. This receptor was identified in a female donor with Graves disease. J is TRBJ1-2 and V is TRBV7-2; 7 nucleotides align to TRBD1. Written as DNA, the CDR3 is TGTGCCAGCAGCTGGGGGGTAGCAGGGGGCTATGGCTACACCTTC. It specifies CASSWGVAGGYGYTF.